This T cell receptor beta chain was sequenced in a study of blood T cell repertoires in COVID-19 (dated by TCRdb to about 2020). With respect to the entire study: Samples from collaborators originated in the United States, Italy and Spain and spanned both the acute and convalescent phases of COVID-19. The material from the prospective study consisted of cDNA or gDNA derived from T cells, B-cell-depleted T cells, or PBMCs. Deeply sampled blood TCRbeta repertoires from subjects exposed to, actively infected with, or recovered from COVID-19 were included in the dataset. The repertoires were released in a freely available public database intended as a resource for research on the immune response to SARS-CoV-2. The samples were drawn from the first 160 participants of the ongoing ImmuneRACE study and from 1,254 subjects provided by 6 global collaborators. The sample metadata nearly always contained a de-identified subject ID, COVID-19 status, age in years and sex. Where available, HLA class I and class II types were obtained from metadata supplied by the sample provider rather than from assay-based typing. Results and caveats for the whole study, not just this receptor: The amount of clinical and demographic metadata varied by source and participant and was provided uncurated.

TCRbeta CDR3 regions were amplified from genomic DNA using the immunoSEQ Assay, a bias-controlled multiplex PCR. The authors' pipeline ran thus. Nucleated cell counts per sample were estimated from amplification of reference gene primers within the assay. To quantify the absolute abundance of each unique TCRbeta CDR3 rearrangement, sequence reads were collapsed and filtered. For each sample, productive Simpson clonality was calculated as the square root of Simpson's diversity index across productive rearrangements. TCRdb mirrors the immuneACCESS table, restricted to in-frame sequences. Some clones are absent from its copies; in checked studies, under half trace to an unresolved V gene, and the reason for the others is unknown. The DNA was the basis for D and trimming; V, J and clone size are from that table. The sample table lists under 250,000 clones, 65% to 85% of them with a count of one. The ten largest clonotypes hold around 4% of the sample.

The trim is 5 bases for V and 7 bases for J, with a gap of 18 bases between the germline ends. CDR1 and CDR2 are read off the germline V gene as SNHLY and FYNNEI. The CDR3 runs 15 residues from the cysteine to the phenylalanine. Only the CDR3 part of the read is kept: 45 bases, read in frame from the first base. Collaborating institutions collected whole blood in K2EDTA tubes following their own protocols. For TCRbeta analysis, collaborator samples were shipped as frozen whole blood, as isolated PBMCs, or as DNA extracted from either sample type. This clone turned up a few times. Its antigen is currently not known. The input lacks base qualities; no much larger clone sits a single base away.

The sequence was collected from a man in his forties or fifties with active or convalescent COVID-19. Sequenced: peripheral blood. The chain is made from TRBV2 and TRBJ1-5; tentative D gene TRBD1, with 6 bases matching. The CDR3 loop reads CASSRRTVRGQPQHF. The base sequence is TGTGCCAGCAGTCGTCGGACAGTAAGGGGCCAGCCCCAGCATTTT.